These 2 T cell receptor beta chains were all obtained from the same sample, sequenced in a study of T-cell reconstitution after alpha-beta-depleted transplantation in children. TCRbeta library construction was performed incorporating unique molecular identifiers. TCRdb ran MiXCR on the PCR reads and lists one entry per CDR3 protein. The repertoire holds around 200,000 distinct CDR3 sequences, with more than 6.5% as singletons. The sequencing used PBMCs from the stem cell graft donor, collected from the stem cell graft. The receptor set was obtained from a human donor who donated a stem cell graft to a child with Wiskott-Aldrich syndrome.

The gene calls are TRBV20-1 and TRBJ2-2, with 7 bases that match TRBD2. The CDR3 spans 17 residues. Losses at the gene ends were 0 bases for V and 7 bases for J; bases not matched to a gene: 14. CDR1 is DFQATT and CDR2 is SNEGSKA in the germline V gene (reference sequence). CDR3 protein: CSARDLGGRFPGGELFF. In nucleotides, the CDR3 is TGCAGTGCTAGAGATCTGGGGGGGAGGTTTCCCGGCGGGGAGCTGTTTTTT.

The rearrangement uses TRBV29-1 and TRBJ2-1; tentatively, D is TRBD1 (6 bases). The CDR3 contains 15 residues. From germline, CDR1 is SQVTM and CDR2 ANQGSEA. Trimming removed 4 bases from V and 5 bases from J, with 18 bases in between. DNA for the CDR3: TGCAGCGTTGGGGAACCCAGGGGTGTCAACAATGAGCAGTTCTTC. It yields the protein CSVGEPRGVNNEQFF.